A single sample is the source of the 24 T cell receptor beta chains below, sequenced in a study of blood T cells in healthy people across ages. Together with a sample-barcoded 5' primer, a J-beta primer mix was included in a second PCR lasting roughly 7 to 11 cycles. TCRdb reprocessed the 5' RACE reads with MiXCR, giving one entry per CDR3 protein. This sample has about 1.7 million distinct CDR3 sequences, with about 28% found just once. The sequenced sample was blood. These receptors were taken from a woman in her 30s in good health.

This sequence joins TRBV6-1 and TRBJ1-1; TRBD1 aligns across 8 bases. This CDR3 spans 13 amino acids. CDR1 and CDR2 (germline): MNHNS, SASEGT. V trimming: 6 bases; J trimming: 5 bases; junction bases outside the gene matches: 5. This chain's CDR3 is CASRLHRGTEAFF. Written as DNA, the CDR3 is TGTGCCAGCAGATTACACAGGGGGACTGAAGCTTTCTTT.

The gene calls are TRBV27 and TRBJ1-2; D not certain. The germline gives CDR1 MNHEY, CDR2 SMNVEV (reference sequence). V was clipped by 0 bases and J by 2 bases, with 13 bases between them. This CDR3 region has 16 residues. The CDR3 loop is CASSLSMSSWNYGYTF. For the CDR3, the DNA is TGTGCCAGCAGTTTATCGATGTCATCTTGGAACTATGGCTACACCTTC.

The rearrangement joins TRBV12-3 or TRBV12-4 to TRBJ1-2; 9 bases agree with TRBD1. Trimming removed 6 bases from V and 5 bases from J; junction bases left unmatched: 10. The CDR3 has 15 amino acids. The CDR3 reads CASSPGDRVAYGYTF. The CDR3 DNA reads as TGTGCCAGCAGCCCTGGGGACAGGGTTGCGTATGGCTACACCTTC.

Ten or more counts support this clonotype. The chain combines TRBV29-1 with TRBJ2-3; the D gene is possibly TRBD1 (6 bases). V was shortened by 2 bases and J by 2 bases, with 17 bases between the two germline ends. The CDR3 consists of 16 residues. Germline CDR1 and CDR2: SQVTM and ANQGSEA. The CDR3 loop is CSVELTRTDFTDTQYF. CDR3 nucleotide sequence: TGCAGCGTTGAACTCACTAGGACAGACTTCACAGATACGCAGTATTTT.

This chain uses TRBV7-2 with TRBJ2-1, with no clear D. Trimming left V 10 bases short and J 5 bases short, with 12 bases between. This CDR3 region has 12 residues. Germline assignment: CDR1 SGHTA and CDR2 FQGNSA. CDR3 in amino acids: CAISPTNNEQFF. The CDR3 DNA sequence: TGTGCCATTAGCCCAACTAACAATGAGCAGTTCTTC. The full variable domain, rest sourced from reference TRBV7-2 and TRBJ2-1, is GAGVSQSPSNKVTEKGKDVELRCDPISGHTALYWYRQSLGQGLEFLIYFQGNSAPDKSGLPSDRFSAERTGGSVSTLTIQRTQQEDSAVYLCAISPTNNEQFFGPGTRLTVL.

This clonotype was seen ten or more times. This sequence joins TRBV12-3 or TRBV12-4 and TRBJ2-4; perhaps TRBD1 as D (5 bases). Trimming took 4 bases from V and 3 from J, leaving 10 bases between them. This CDR3 is 14 amino acids long. CDR3 DNA: TGTGCCAGCAGTTCCAGGGAAGTCAAAAACATTCAGTACTTC. Its protein is CASSSREVKNIQYF.

Regarding this clonotype: A much bigger clone sits one base away, suggesting this may be a read error. The V call is TRBV20-1, the J call TRBJ2-3; D unclear. Trimming shortened V by 3 bases and J by 3 bases, and 16 bases separated the two germline ends. The length of the CDR3 is 15 residues. The germline V gene has CDR1 DFQATT and CDR2 SNEGSKA (reference sequence). The CDR3 spells CSARLAERRTDTQYF. CDR3 coding DNA: TGCAGTGCTAGGCTTGCGGAGAGGAGAACAGATACGCAGTATTTT.

The chain uses TRBV6-6 and TRBJ1-1; D ambiguous. The CDR3 consists of 14 residues. V was pared by 4 bases and J by 2 bases, with 11 bases between. Germline V gene lookup returns CDR1 MNHNY and CDR2 SVGAGI (reference sequence). CDR3 protein: CASSFLDTNTEAFF. CDR3 DNA: TGTGCCAGCAGTTTCCTTGACACTAACACTGAAGCTTTCTTT.

This clonotype was seen more than once but under ten times. The rearrangement uses TRBV9 and TRBJ1-6; D is unresolved. Trimming removed 4 bases from V and 7 bases from J, with 12 bases in between. CDR1 is SGDLS and CDR2 is YYNGEE in the germline V gene. This CDR3 spans 14 amino acids. CDR3 region: CASSPERPNSPLHF. CDR3 sequence (DNA): TGTGCCAGCAGCCCCGAGCGGCCGAATTCACCCCTCCACTTT.

V is TRBV10-3 and J is TRBJ2-5; the D gene is possibly TRBD1 (6 bases). The end of the DNA is better explained by TRBJ2-7, so the J call may be wrong. The CDR3 runs to 12 residues. Germline V lookup: CDR1 ENHRY, CDR2 SYGVKD. The CDR3 spells CAISDGRGEQYF. The CDR3 nucleotides read TGTGCCATCAGTGACGGCAGGGGCGAGCAGTACTTC.

The chain joins TRBV10-3 to TRBJ1-2; D might be TRBD1 (5 bases). This CDR3 region has 12 residues. Trimming stripped 6 bases from V and 6 bases from J, with 11 bases between. The germline V gene has CDR1 ENHRY and CDR2 SYGVKD. The CDR3 loop reads CAISGGGDGYTF. The CDR3 DNA sequence: TGTGCCATCAGCGGCGGGGGGGATGGCTACACCTTC.

In regard to this clonotype: At one of its ends the junction is not consistent with the germline gene, which may arise from a read error. The gene calls are TRBV9 and TRBJ2-1; 8 nucleotides match TRBD2. This CDR3 spans 15 amino acids. Per germline, CDR1 SGDLS and CDR2 YYNGEE. CDR3 residues: CTSSDTSGPYNEQFF. The CDR3 nucleotides are TGTACCAGCAGCGATACTAGCGGACCCTACAATGAGCAGTTCTTC.

This chain links TRBV6-5 with TRBJ2-3; no clear D gene. There are 15 residues in the CDR3. Germline CDR1 MNHEY, CDR2 SVGAGI. V lost 6 bases, J lost 2 bases, and 15 bases lay in between. The CDR3 DNA sequence: TGTGCCAGCAGCCGCGGAAACCATCTCACAGATACGCAGTATTTT. This gives the protein CASSRGNHLTDTQYF.

As concerns this clonotype: The junction does not match germline at one end; this may be a read error. The genes are TRBV7-2 and TRBJ1-4, with TRBD1 as a possible D gene (5 bases). The CDR3 runs to 14 residues. Germline V gives CDR1 SGHTA, CDR2 FQGNSA. The CDR3 protein is CAGSRGNTNEKLFF. For the CDR3, the DNA is TGTGCCGGCAGCCGGGGGAATACTAATGAAAAACTGTTTTTT.

This chain links TRBV6-1 with TRBJ1-5; TRBD1 aligns across 7 bases. The CDR3 has 14 amino acids. V shed 6 bases, J shed 4 bases, and the junction held 6 bases outside the gene matches. CDR1 and CDR2 from the germline V gene are MNHNS and SASEGT. The CDR3 region is CASRNRGGNQPQHF. DNA of the CDR3: TGTGCCAGCAGAAACAGGGGAGGGAATCAGCCCCAGCATTTT.

This clonotype was recorded a few times. V and J are TRBV25-1 and TRBJ1-4; a possible D gene is TRBD1 (6 bases). CDR1 and CDR2 (germline): MGHDK, SYGVNS. V lost 5 bases, J lost 0 bases, and 19 bases lay in between. The CDR3 has 18 residues. The CDR3, as DNA: TGTGCCAGCAGTCCATTGCAGGGGAAGGAAGCAACTAATGAAAAACTGTTTTTT. Amino acid sequence: CASSPLQGKEATNEKLFF.

This clonotype was recorded a few times. The V call is TRBV2, the J call TRBJ2-2; a possible D gene is TRBD1 (5 bases). This CDR3 has 14 residues. Germline CDR1 SNHLY, CDR2 FYNNEI. Trimming removed 7 bases from V and 1 base from J, with 10 bases in between. The CDR3 loop reads CASTNQGNTGELFF. As DNA, the CDR3 is TGTGCCAGCACAAATCAGGGGAACACCGGGGAGCTGTTTTTT.

There are a few counts of this clonotype. The V gene is TRBV2, the J gene TRBJ2-7; D is perhaps TRBD1 or TRBD2 (5 bases each). CDR1 is SNHLY and CDR2 is FYNNEI in the germline V gene. The V end was cut by 8 bases, the J end by 5 bases, with 16 bases between. The CDR3 loop spans 13 amino acids. The CDR3 DNA follows: TGTGCCAGCCGGGGACCGGGCATACACGAGCAGTACTTC. Translation gives CASRGPGIHEQYF. The variable domain in full, with the rest retrieved from reference TRBV2 and TRBJ2-7, is EPEVTQTPSHQVTQMGQEVILRCVPISNHLYFYWYRQILGQKVEFLVSFYNNEISEKSEIFDDQFSVERPDGSNFTLKIRSTKLEDSAMYFCASRGPGIHEQYFGPGTRLTVT.

V gene TRBV7-9 combines with J gene TRBJ2-1, with 8 nucleotides matching TRBD2. The J call may not be correct, given that the DNA end is closer to TRBJ2-7. Germline values: CDR1 SEHNR, CDR2 FQNEAQ (reference sequence). This CDR3 is 15 amino acids long. CDR3: CASSRGRSSYNEQYF. The CDR3 region has the DNA TGTGCCAGCAGCCGCGGGAGGAGCTCCTACAATGAGCAGTACTTC.

The chain is built from TRBV11-2 and TRBJ1-4; D is unclear. The germline CDR1 and CDR2 sequences are SGHAT and FQNNGV. The ends were cut back, 0 bases at V and 4 bases at J, with 9 bases in the middle. This CDR3 spans 15 amino acids. The CDR3, as DNA: TGTGCCAGCAGCTTAGATTTCTCCTTTAATGAAAAACTGTTTTTT. Translated, it gives CASSLDFSFNEKLFF.

The CDR3 DNA is TGTGCCAGCAGCCAAGAGGCGGGGGGAACCTCGGAGCAGTTCTTC. Translation gives CASSQEAGGTSEQFF. The chain employs TRBV3-1 and TRBJ2-1; 8 bases are shared with TRBD2. This CDR3 contains 15 residues. Trimming cost V 0 bases and J 10 bases; bases outside gene matches: 8. The germline gives CDR1 LGHDT, CDR2 YNNKEL (reference sequence).

The chain couples TRBV6-6 to TRBJ1-1; 7 nucleotides agree with TRBD1. The CDR3 totals 14 residues. J was trimmed by 4 bases and V by 3 bases; bases with no gene match: 5. In germline, CDR1 is MNHNY, CDR2 SVGAGI (reference sequence). The CDR3 sequence: CASSYNRGSTEAFF. The CDR3 DNA follows: TGTGCCAGCAGTTATAACAGGGGCAGCACTGAAGCTTTCTTT.

In this sample, this clonotype turned up a few times. V gene TRBV7-8 combines with J gene TRBJ2-5; 8 bases are a match to TRBD2. The V gene's germline CDR1 is SGHVS and CDR2 FQNEAQ. This CDR3 is 14 amino acids long. With V trimmed by 4 bases and J by 1 base, 2 bases remained unmatched. CDR3 residues: CASSSSGSQETQYF. Written as DNA, the CDR3 is TGTGCCAGCAGCTCAAGCGGGAGCCAAGAGACCCAGTACTTC. Drawing the rest from reference TRBV7-8 and TRBJ2-5, the complete variable domain is GAGVSQSPRYKVAKRGQDVALRCDPISGHVSLFWYQQALGQGPEFLTYFQNEAQLDKSGLPSDRFFAERPEGSVSTLKIQRTQQEDSAVYLCASSSSGSQETQYFGPGTRLLVL.

The chain carries TRBV12-3 or TRBV12-4 and TRBJ2-3, with TRBD2 identical over 12 bases. V trimming: 6 bases; J trimming: 7 bases; junction bases outside the gene matches: 8. The CDR3 consists of 15 residues. The CDR3 here is CASRSSSGGVYTQYF. The CDR3 bases are TGTGCCAGCAGAAGTTCTAGCGGGGGGGTTTATACGCAGTATTTT.